One sample yielded the 14 T cell receptor beta chains listed below, sequenced in a study of blood T cell repertoires in COVID-19. Sequenced by immunoSEQ multiplex PCR; TCRdb stores in-frame clones only, minus some. The profile shows 200,000 to 250,000 clones, about 89% of them singletons. Sequencing input: PBMCs or T cells enriched from blood (not recorded which). The source of these receptors is a woman aged 25-40 years who had recovered from COVID-19.

The CDR3 DNA reads as TGCGCCAGCAGTCAGGAGGCCAACAGGGAAGGAGCTAACTATGGCTACACCTTC. Protein product: CASSQEANREGANYGYTF. The rearrangement links TRBV23-1 to TRBJ1-2, with a possible D match to TRBD1 (6 bases). TRBV23-1 is assigned to the ORF class and has an uncertain function. The CDR3 is made up of 18 amino acids. The germline V and J ends were trimmed by 3 bases and 0 bases, with 20 bases remaining between them.

J is TRBJ2-3 and V is TRBV9; 12 bases agree with TRBD2. Germline CDR1 reads SGDLS; CDR2 reads YYNGEE. Trimming took 3 bases from V and 2 from J; bases not matched to a gene: 4. This CDR3 has 16 residues. CDR3 region: CASSGGTSGYTDTQYF. DNA of the CDR3: TGTGCCAGCAGCGGAGGGACTAGCGGGTACACAGATACGCAGTATTTT.

This clone appeared a single time. This chain uses TRBV30 with TRBJ1-4; tentative D call: TRBD1 (6 bases). Between the trimmed V and J ends, which lost 3 bases and 1 base, there was a span of 12 bases. Germline lookup yields CDR1 GTSNPN and CDR2 SVGIG (reference sequence). CDR3 length equals 15 residues. CDR3 DNA: TGTGCCTGGAGACAGGGATCGGGAACTAATGAAAAACTGTTTTTT. Its translation is CAWRQGSGTNEKLFF.

The chain combines TRBV5-6 with TRBJ2-1, with D maybe TRBD2 (5 bases). V lost 2 bases and J lost 2, with 11 bases in between. Germline CDR1 is SGHDT and CDR2 is YYEEEE. The CDR3 consists of 15 residues. The chain's CDR3 is CASSFPRATYNEQFF. As DNA, the CDR3 is TGTGCCAGCAGCTTTCCGCGGGCGACCTACAATGAGCAGTTCTTC.

This clone has a single count. V and J are TRBV9 and TRBJ2-2; D perhaps matches TRBD1 (6 bases). Trimming stripped 4 bases from V and 3 bases from J, with 7 bases between. CDR1 is SGDLS and CDR2 is YYNGEE in the germline V gene. This CDR3 is 13 amino acids long. Here the CDR3 reads CASSPGDTGELFF. The CDR3 DNA is TGTGCCAGCAGCCCAGGGGACACCGGGGAGCTGTTTTTT.

This chain joins TRBV5-1 and TRBJ1-5, with D unresolved. The CDR3 is 16 residues long. V gave up 6 bases and J gave up 0 bases, with 16 bases separating them. Germline V lookup: CDR1 SGHRS, CDR2 YFSETQ. The CDR3 region has the DNA TGCGCCAGCATGGACGGGATTGATTATAGCAATCAGCCCCAGCATTTT. The encoded protein is CASMDGIDYSNQPQHF.

This chain connects TRBV6-5 to TRBJ1-1, with a weak D call TRBD1 (6 bases). Germline V CDR1 and CDR2: MNHEY, SVGAGI. The V end was cut by 7 bases, the J end by 3 bases, with 15 bases between. This CDR3 contains 14 residues. CDR3 DNA: TGTGCCAGCATTAACAGGGTAAGGGACACTGAAGCTTTCTTT. The encoded protein is CASINRVRDTEAFF.

J is TRBJ1-6 and V is TRBV10-3, with TRBD1 matching over 7 bases. The CDR3 runs to 18 residues. Germline V gene lookup returns CDR1 ENHRY and CDR2 SYGVKD. V shed 0 bases and J 10 bases; nucleotides not matched to a gene: 15. The CDR3 region is CAISESDFNRGIGSPLHF. CDR3 nucleotides: TGTGCCATCAGTGAGTCCGATTTCAACAGGGGAATAGGGTCACCCCTCCACTTT.

The V call is TRBV6-2 or TRBV6-3, the J call TRBJ1-1; D not certain. V was trimmed by 0 bases and J by 7 bases, leaving 12 bases between them. Germline V gene sequence: CDR1 MNHEY, CDR2 SVGEGT. The CDR3 is made up of 14 amino acids. In DNA form, the CDR3 reads TGTGCCAGCAGTTACTCGATTCAGGCAGATGAAGCTTTCTTT. It encodes CASSYSIQADEAFF.

The chain has TRBV25-1 and TRBJ2-7; tentatively, D is TRBD1 (7 bases). Trimming left V 6 bases short and J 5 bases short, with 20 bases between. CDR1 is MGHDK and CDR2 is SYGVNS in the germline V gene. This CDR3 has 15 residues. CDR3 nucleotide sequence: TGTGCCAGCAGACAAAGATCAGGGGGGCTCGACGAGCAGTACTTC. Translation: CASRQRSGGLDEQYF.

The chain uses TRBV7-9 and TRBJ2-6, with D uncertain. The CDR3 runs to 15 residues. Trimming removed 0 bases from V and 0 bases from J, with 3 bases in between. Germline CDR1 and CDR2: SEHNR and FQNEAQ (reference sequence). The CDR3 spells CASSLASSGANVLTF. The CDR3 region has the DNA TGTGCCAGCAGCTTAGCTAGCTCTGGGGCCAACGTCCTGACTTTC.

This chain uses TRBV10-3 with TRBJ2-1; tentative D call: TRBD2 (6 bases). This CDR3 has 13 amino acids. The germline V and J ends were trimmed by 11 bases and 3 bases, with 14 bases remaining between them. Germline V gene sequence: CDR1 ENHRY, CDR2 SYGVKD. CDR3: CAAGTGIYNEQFF. The CDR3 bases are TGTGCCGCCGGGACTGGGATCTACAATGAGCAGTTCTTC.

The table lists this clone with a count of one. The CDR3 region has the DNA TGTGCTAGTGGTTTGGAGGGGGTGCGCACTGAAGCTTTCTTT. Protein: CASGLEGVRTEAFF. V usage is TRBV12-5 and J usage is TRBJ1-1; perhaps TRBD1 as D (6 bases). The CDR3 is 14 residues long. CDR1 LGHNT and CDR2 FRNRAP come from the germline V gene. The germline V and J ends were trimmed by 1 base and 4 bases, with 10 bases remaining between them.

The genes are TRBV6-5 and TRBJ2-2; 9 bases map to TRBD1. The CDR3 is 15 residues long. J lost 4 bases, V lost 10 bases, and 10 bases had no gene match. CDR1 is MNHEY, CDR2 SVGAGI, per germline. The DNA for the CDR3 is TGTGCCACCGAAAGACAGGGGGTTCGCACCGGGGAGCTGTTTTTT. Translation: CATERQGVRTGELFF.